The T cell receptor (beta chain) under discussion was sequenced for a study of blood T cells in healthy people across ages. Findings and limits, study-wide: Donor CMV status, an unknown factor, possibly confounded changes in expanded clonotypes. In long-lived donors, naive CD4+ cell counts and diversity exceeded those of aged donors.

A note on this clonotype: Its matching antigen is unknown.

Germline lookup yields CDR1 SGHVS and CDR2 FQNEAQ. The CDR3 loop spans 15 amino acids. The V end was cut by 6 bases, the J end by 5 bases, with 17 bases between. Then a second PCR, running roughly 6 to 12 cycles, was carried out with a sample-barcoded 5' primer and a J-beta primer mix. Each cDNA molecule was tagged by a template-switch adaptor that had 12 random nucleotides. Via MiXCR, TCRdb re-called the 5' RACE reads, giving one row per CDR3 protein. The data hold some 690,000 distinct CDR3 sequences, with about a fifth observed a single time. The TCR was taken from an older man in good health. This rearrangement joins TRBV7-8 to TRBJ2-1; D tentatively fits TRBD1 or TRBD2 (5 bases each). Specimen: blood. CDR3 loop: CASSKGWGPNNEQFF. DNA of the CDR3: TGTGCCAGCAGTAAGGGGTGGGGACCGAACAATGAGCAGTTCTTC.